This section outlines one T cell receptor beta chain sequence together with its context. This record comes from a study of blood T cells in healthy people across ages. This CDR3 is 18 amino acids long. The germline V gene has CDR1 MGHDK and CDR2 SYGVNS. The V and J ends lost 1 base and 0 bases respectively, with 16 bases between them. Then a second PCR, running roughly 7 to 11 cycles, was carried out with a sample-barcoded 5' primer and a J-beta primer mix. Via MiXCR, TCRdb re-called the 5' RACE reads, giving one row per CDR3 protein. The repertoire includes some 880,000 distinct CDR3 sequences, under 40% of them detected once, and around 13% sits in the top ten.

The TCR sequence derives from a man between 18 and 29 years old in good health. This chain connects TRBV25-1 to TRBJ2-1; no definite D call. The sample consisted of blood. In DNA, the CDR3 is TGTGCCAGCAGTGAATTCCGCTCCGGGTACACCTCCTACAATGAGCAGTTCTTC. This codes for CASSEFRSGYTSYNEQFF.